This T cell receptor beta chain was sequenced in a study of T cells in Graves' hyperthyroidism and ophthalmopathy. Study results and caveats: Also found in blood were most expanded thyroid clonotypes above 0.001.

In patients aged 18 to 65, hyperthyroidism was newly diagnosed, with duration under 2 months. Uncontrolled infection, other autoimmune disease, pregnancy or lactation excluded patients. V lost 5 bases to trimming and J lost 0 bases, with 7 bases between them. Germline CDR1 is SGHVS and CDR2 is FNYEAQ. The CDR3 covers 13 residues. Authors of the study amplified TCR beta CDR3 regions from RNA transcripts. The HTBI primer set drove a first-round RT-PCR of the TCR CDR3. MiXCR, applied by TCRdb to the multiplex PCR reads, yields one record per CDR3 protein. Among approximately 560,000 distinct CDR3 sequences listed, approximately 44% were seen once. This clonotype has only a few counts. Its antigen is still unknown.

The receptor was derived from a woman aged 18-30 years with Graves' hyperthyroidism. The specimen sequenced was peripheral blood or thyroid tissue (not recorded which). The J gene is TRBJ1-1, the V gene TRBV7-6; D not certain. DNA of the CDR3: TGTGCCAGCAGCCCGGACTTGAACACTGAAGCTTTCTTT. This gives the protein CASSPDLNTEAFF.